The T cell receptor (beta chain) described here comes from a study of T cells after yellow fever vaccination. A universal primer site and UMIs were added as TCR cDNA was made by 5'RACE template switching. TCRdb re-derived calls from the 5' RACE reads in MiXCR, one entry per CDR3 protein. The sample lists about 320,000 distinct CDR3 sequences; around 7% were seen once. The sequencing used PBMCs, collected around 45 days after the first yellow fever vaccination. This receptor was taken from a man between 18 and 29 years old who received the YFV17D yellow fever vaccine.

CDR3 sequence: CASSHYHGESNYEQYF. As DNA, the CDR3 is TGTGCCAGCAGCCACTACCACGGGGAATCCAATTACGAGCAGTACTTC. The chain is built from TRBV7-2 and TRBJ2-7, with D tentatively TRBD2 (5 bases). The CDR3 has 16 residues. The V end was cut by 5 bases, the J end by 4 bases, with 21 bases between. CDR1 SGHTA and CDR2 FQGNSA come from the germline V gene. Drawing the rest from reference TRBV7-2 and TRBJ2-7, the complete variable domain is GAGVSQSPSNKVTEKGKDVELRCDPISGHTALYWYRQSLGQGLEFLIYFQGNSAPDKSGLPSDRFSAERTGGSVSTLTIQRTQQEDSAVYLCASSHYHGESNYEQYFGPGTRLTVT.